One and the same sample provided the 25 T cell receptor beta chains below, sequenced in a study of blood T cell repertoires in COVID-19. Clones were sequenced by immunoSEQ multiplex PCR, and TCRdb holds only the in-frame ones, with some missing. The data hold around 400,000 clones, with around 87% observed a single time. The sample taken for sequencing was peripheral blood. The receptors were gathered from a woman aged 30 to 39 with COVID-19, enrolled during active disease.

The chain has TRBV5-1 and TRBJ1-1, with 11 bases identical to TRBD1. Losses at the gene ends were 3 bases for V and 5 bases for J; bases not matched to a gene: 12. The CDR3 is made up of 17 amino acids. The V gene's germline CDR1 is SGHRS and CDR2 YFSETQ. CDR3 DNA: TGCGCCAGCAGCTCCTTCGGACAGGGGGCGTCCTTGACTGAAGCTTTCTTT. It is translated as CASSSFGQGASLTEAFF.

The V and J genes are TRBV10-3 and TRBJ1-1; 8 nucleotides match TRBD1. CDR3 length: 14 residues. J was trimmed by 0 bases and V by 6 bases; bases with no gene match: 3. CDR1 and CDR2 from the germline V gene are ENHRY and SYGVKD. The CDR3 DNA reads as TGTGCCATCAGGCCGGGACAGGTGAACACTGAAGCTTTCTTT. Amino acids: CAIRPGQVNTEAFF.

The chain links TRBV28 to TRBJ1-2, with 7 positions matching TRBD1. This CDR3 has 13 amino acids. Germline V gives CDR1 MDHEN, CDR2 SYDVKM. J gave up 7 bases and V 6 bases, and 8 bases lay outside the gene matches. This CDR3 reads CASRPGQVGGYTF. CDR3 sequence (DNA): TGTGCCAGCAGGCCTGGACAGGTCGGTGGCTACACCTTC.

V and J are TRBV7-3 and TRBJ2-7; 9 bases match TRBD1. The CDR3 contains 14 residues. Germline CDR1 is SGHTA and CDR2 is FQGTGA. The trim removed 5 bases at V and 5 bases at J, leaving 7 bases unmatched. CDR3 sequence: CASSHGQGHNEQYF. The CDR3 nucleotides are TGTGCCAGCAGCCATGGACAGGGGCATAACGAGCAGTACTTC.

V gene TRBV7-2 combines with J gene TRBJ1-3; D gene uncertain. The V end lost 4 bases, the J end lost 3 bases, and 4 bases lay between the germline ends. The CDR3 is 12 residues long. Germline CDR1 is SGHTA and CDR2 is FQGNSA. The CDR3 spells CASSSVGNTIYF. The CDR3 DNA is TGTGCCAGCAGCTCGGTTGGAAACACCATATATTTT.

V gene TRBV6-2 or TRBV6-3 combines with J gene TRBJ2-2; 7 nucleotides line up with TRBD2. There are 18 residues in the CDR3. V shed 2 bases, J shed 0 bases, and the junction held 9 bases outside the gene matches. The germline gives CDR1 MNHEY, CDR2 SVGEGT. The CDR3 region is CASSYLRRAGSNTGELFF. CDR3 in DNA: TGTGCCAGCAGTTACCTAAGAAGAGCGGGATCGAACACCGGGGAGCTGTTTTTT.

This sequence joins TRBV18 and TRBJ1-2, with 8 bases matching TRBD1. V trimming: 3 bases; J trimming: 4 bases; junction bases outside the gene matches: 7. The CDR3 runs to 15 residues. The V gene's germline CDR1 is KGHSH and CDR2 LQKENI. DNA for the CDR3: TGTGCCAGCTCACCGCGACAGGGGTTCGGCTATGGCTACACCTTC. As protein: CASSPRQGFGYGYTF.

This chain uses TRBV7-2 with TRBJ2-1; 9 nucleotides line up with TRBD2. The CDR3 is 16 amino acids. The trim removed 3 bases at V and 5 bases at J, leaving 8 bases unmatched. The germline V gene encodes CDR1 SGHTA and CDR2 FQGNSA. This CDR3 is CASSFFPREGNNEQFF. The CDR3 region has the DNA TGTGCCAGCAGCTTCTTCCCGCGGGAGGGGAACAATGAGCAGTTCTTC.

This chain connects TRBV7-3 to TRBJ2-7; possibly TRBD1 for D (6 bases). CDR3 length: 14 amino acids. Per germline, CDR1 SGHTA and CDR2 FQGTGA. With 5 bases removed from V and 5 bases from J, the gap between germline ends came to 16 bases. CDR3 in DNA: TGTGCCAGCAGCACCTCGGCAGGGGCTCACGAGCAGTACTTC. It specifies CASSTSAGAHEQYF.

V is TRBV30 and J is TRBJ1-2, with 8 bases fitting TRBD1. Per germline, CDR1 GTSNPN and CDR2 SVGIG (reference sequence). J was trimmed by 3 bases and V by 3 bases; bases with no gene match: 3. This CDR3 has 13 residues. The CDR3 DNA is TGTGCCTGGAGGGACAGGGCGGACTATGGCTACACCTTC. This gives the protein CAWRDRADYGYTF.

The rearrangement joins TRBV7-9 to TRBJ2-5, with D possibly matching TRBD1 (6 bases). V was clipped by 3 bases and J by 4 bases, with 15 bases between them. CDR3 length: 15 residues. The germline V gene has CDR1 SEHNR and CDR2 FQNEAQ (reference sequence). The chain's CDR3 is CASSLVQGGGETQYF. The CDR3 region has the DNA TGTGCCAGCAGCTTGGTACAGGGTGGGGGAGAGACCCAGTACTTC.

This clone was counted a single time. The chain has TRBV3-1 (or the pseudogene TRBV3-2) and TRBJ1-2; 10 bases line up with TRBD1. CDR1 LGHDT and CDR2 YNNKEL come from the germline V gene (reference sequence). CDR3 length equals 14 residues. J was trimmed by 6 bases and V by 6 bases; bases with no gene match: 7. This CDR3 is CASRPLTGGDGYTF. The CDR3 DNA reads TGTGCCAGCAGGCCATTGACAGGGGGCGATGGCTACACCTTC.

V and J are TRBV12-3 or TRBV12-4 and TRBJ2-3, with D unresolved. V lost 3 bases and J 2 bases, leaving 6 bases between the germline ends. CDR3 length equals 13 residues. The CDR3 loop is CASSLPYTDTQYF. CDR3 in DNA: TGTGCCAGCAGTTTGCCCTACACAGATACGCAGTATTTT.

This chain links TRBV21-1 with TRBJ2-1; the table's D call of TRBD1 was not tested on the DNA. TRBV21-1 is designated a pseudogene. CDR3 size: 16 residues. CDR3: CASSKGPGTPYNEQFF. For the CDR3, the DNA is TGTGCCAGCAGCAAAGGCCCCGGGACACCTTACAATGAGCAGTTCTTC.

This clone was seen just once. V usage is TRBV4-2 and J usage is TRBJ1-5, with D possibly being TRBD1 (5 bases). The V gene lost 3 bases and the J gene lost 2 bases, with 8 bases spanning the gap. CDR3 length: 14 residues. Looked up from germline, CDR1 is LGHNA and CDR2 is YNFKEQ. CDR3 sequence (DNA): TGTGCCAGCAGCCATGGGGGGGGCAATCAGCCCCAGCATTTT. It encodes CASSHGGGNQPQHF.

The rearrangement uses TRBV4-3 and TRBJ2-7; the match to TRBD2 covers 9 bases. The V gene end was trimmed by 3 bases and the J gene end by 3 bases; junction bases not matched to a gene: 6. The CDR3 totals 15 residues. Germline V gives CDR1 LGHNA, CDR2 YSLEER. CDR3 sequence: CASSQAGGAIYEQYF. The DNA for the CDR3 is TGCGCCAGCAGCCAGGCGGGAGGGGCCATCTACGAGCAGTACTTC.

J is TRBJ1-1 and V is TRBV11-2, with a weak D call TRBD1 (6 bases). The CDR3 is 14 amino acids. CDR1 SGHAT and CDR2 FQNNGV come from the germline V gene. Trimming shortened V by 1 base and J by 5 bases, and 11 bases separated the two germline ends. CDR3 nucleotides: TGTGCCAGCAGCTTAGTTCGGGGGGCGACTGAAGCTTTCTTT. Amino acid sequence: CASSLVRGATEAFF.

In its sample, this clone was seen once. This chain joins TRBV3-1 (or the pseudogene TRBV3-2) and TRBJ2-5, with D possibly TRBD1 on 5 matching bases. Germline V gene lookup returns CDR1 LGHDT and CDR2 YNNKEL (reference sequence). V lost 3 bases to trimming and J lost 5 bases, with 13 bases between them. This CDR3 spans 14 amino acids. The CDR3, as DNA: TGTGCCAGCAGCCACACAGGCCCCCAGGAGACCCAGTACTTC. It codes for CASSHTGPQETQYF.

This chain links TRBV6-1 with TRBJ2-3; 11 nucleotides line up with TRBD2. Germline CDR1 reads MNHNS; CDR2 reads SASEGT. Unmatched junction bases numbered 6, after V lost 4 bases and J lost 3 bases. The CDR3 has 16 residues. The CDR3 bases are TGTGCCAGCAGTGTTAGCGGGAGGGCCGGGACAGATACGCAGTATTTT. Its translation is CASSVSGRAGTDTQYF.

The chain employs TRBV7-2 and TRBJ2-7; D remains ambiguous. From germline, CDR1 is SGHTA and CDR2 FQGNSA. CDR3 length: 13 residues. The V gene lost 3 bases and the J gene lost 6 bases, with 12 bases spanning the gap. CDR3 residues: CASSFGYVSEQYF. CDR3 nucleotides: TGTGCCAGCAGCTTCGGTTACGTGTCCGAGCAGTACTTC. The full variable domain, with the rest looked up from reference TRBV7-2 and TRBJ2-7, is GAGVSQSPSNKVTEKGKDVELRCDPISGHTALYWYRQSLGQGLEFLIYFQGNSAPDKSGLPSDRFSAERTGGSVSTLTIQRTQQEDSAVYLCASSFGYVSEQYFGPGTRLTVT.

The chain is built from TRBV5-1 and TRBJ1-1; TRBD1 matches at 7 bases. The CDR3 extends over 13 amino acids. CDR1 is SGHRS, CDR2 YFSETQ, per germline. The junction had 2 bases not matched to a gene; V was cut back by 3 bases and J by 3 bases. The CDR3 DNA reads TGCGCCAGCAGCTCCCAGGGGGACACTGAAGCTTTCTTT. Translation gives CASSSQGDTEAFF.

This chain joins TRBV6-5 and TRBJ1-2, with TRBD1 identical over 10 bases. The CDR3 is 14 amino acids. Trimming took 6 bases from V and 3 from J; bases not matched to a gene: 4. The germline V gene has CDR1 MNHEY and CDR2 SVGAGI. CDR3 amino acids: CASRGTGDYYGYTF. The CDR3 region has the DNA TGTGCCAGCAGAGGGACAGGGGATTACTATGGCTACACCTTC.

V is TRBV27 and J is TRBJ1-1; 8 bases are shared with TRBD1. V dropped 5 bases and J dropped 10; count of bases not matched to a gene: 9. This CDR3 spans 13 amino acids. The germline gives CDR1 MNHEY, CDR2 SMNVEV (reference sequence). CDR3 region: CASSPGTGLVAFF. In nucleotides, the CDR3 is TGTGCCAGCAGTCCCGGGACAGGACTTGTAGCTTTCTTT.

V is TRBV2 and J is TRBJ2-5; possibly TRBD2 for D (5 bases). The CDR3 length is 15 residues. V lost 6 bases and J lost 7, with 21 bases in between. Germline V gene sequence: CDR1 SNHLY, CDR2 FYNNEI. CDR3 nucleotides: TGTGCCAGCAGCCTTGTAGGCGGGTACAGCGGGACCCAGTACTTC. Protein: CASSLVGGYSGTQYF.

V and J are TRBV4-3 and TRBJ1-1, with a tentative D call TRBD1 (6 bases). Germline V gene lookup returns CDR1 LGHNA and CDR2 YSLEER. V was trimmed by 0 bases and J by 10 bases, leaving 12 bases between them. This CDR3 has 13 residues. The CDR3 DNA reads as TGCGCCAGCAGCCAAGAGAGGGGGATCGGAGCTTTCTTT. Translating gives CASSQERGIGAFF.